One and the same sample provided the 22 T cell receptor beta chains below, sequenced in a study of T cells in pancreatic ductal adenocarcinoma. No neoadjuvant therapy was given to the selected pancreatic ductal adenocarcinoma patients before their surgery. Clones were read by immunoSEQ multiplex PCR, and TCRdb kept only the in-frame ones, dropping some. The sample has 30,000 or so clones, around nine tenths seen once; the top ten hold less than 2.5%. The material sequenced was PBMCs. All receptors come from a human donor with pancreatic ductal adenocarcinoma.

This clone was seen only once. V usage is TRBV7-2 and J usage is TRBJ1-3; unclear D gene. Trimming stripped 5 bases from V and 2 bases from J, with 7 bases between. The length of the CDR3 is 13 residues. Germline-derived CDR1 and CDR2 are SGHTA and FQGNSA. This chain's CDR3 is CASSHSAGNTIYF. Written as DNA, the CDR3 is TGTGCCAGCAGCCATAGTGCTGGAAACACCATATATTTT.

The CDR3 DNA is TGTGCCAGCAGCCAAGGTGGGGAGAATGAGCAGTTCTTC. Encoded protein: CASSQGGENEQFF. The chain recombines TRBV4-2 with TRBJ2-1; D might be TRBD2 (5 bases). V lost 1 base and J lost 7, with 8 bases in between. Germline-derived CDR1 and CDR2 are LGHNA and YNFKEQ. The CDR3 loop spans 13 amino acids.

This chain uses TRBV6-1 with TRBJ2-2; no firm D call. The length of the CDR3 is 14 residues. In germline, CDR1 is MNHNS, CDR2 SASEGT. Trimming left V 6 bases short and J 0 bases short, with 8 bases between. CDR3 nucleotides: TGTGCCAGCAGCCGGAGTACGAACACCGGGGAGCTGTTTTTT. This sequence encodes CASSRSTNTGELFF.

The chain combines TRBV5-1 with TRBJ2-4; TRBD1 agrees at 8 bases. With 0 bases clipped from V and 6 bases from J, the junction kept 8 bases outside the gene matches. The CDR3 extends over 16 amino acids. From germline, CDR1 is SGHRS and CDR2 YFSETQ. The CDR3 region is CASSLEATGAGNIQYF. In DNA form, the CDR3 reads TGCGCCAGCAGCTTGGAGGCGACAGGGGCGGGAAACATTCAGTACTTC.

The chain combines TRBV5-5 with TRBJ2-7, with 12 bases that match TRBD2. Germline CDR1 and CDR2: SGHKS and YYEKEE (reference sequence). The CDR3 has 15 residues. The trim removed 4 bases at V and 6 bases at J, leaving 8 bases unmatched. The CDR3, as DNA: TGTGCCAGCAGCCCCGATCGACTAGCGGGAGCCGAGCAGTACTTC. Protein product: CASSPDRLAGAEQYF.

This chain links TRBV9 with TRBJ2-7; possibly TRBD2 for D (5 bases). CDR3 length: 15 residues. Trimming left V 0 bases short and J 2 bases short, with 12 bases between. From germline, CDR1 is SGDLS and CDR2 YYNGEE. The CDR3 loop is CASSVGPSPTYEQYF. DNA for the CDR3: TGTGCCAGCAGCGTAGGCCCTAGCCCTACCTACGAGCAGTACTTC.

The gene calls are TRBV27 and TRBJ2-7, with 8 bases lining up with TRBD2. Trimming removed 4 bases from V and 7 bases from J; junction bases left unmatched: 9. The CDR3 consists of 14 residues. Germline V gene data show CDR1 as MNHEY and CDR2 as SMNVEV (reference sequence). DNA of the CDR3: TGTGCCAGCAGTTGGGCGGGAGGCCCTTATGAGCAGTACTTC. Translated: CASSWAGGPYEQYF.

The chain uses TRBV5-1 and TRBJ2-7, with 8 positions matching TRBD1. J gave up 7 bases and V 6 bases, and 18 bases lay outside the gene matches. Per germline, CDR1 SGHRS and CDR2 YFSETQ. The CDR3 covers 16 residues. DNA of the CDR3: TGCGCCAGCAAGGAGGGGCAGGGGGCAATCGGGGGAGAGCAGTACTTC. Translation gives CASKEGQGAIGGEQYF.

Within the sample, this clone is medium-sized. The rearrangement joins TRBV27 to TRBJ2-2; D is unresolved. CDR1 is MNHEY and CDR2 is SMNVEV in the germline V gene (reference sequence). Trimming took 3 bases from V and 3 from J, leaving 5 bases between them. The CDR3 extends over 13 amino acids. For the CDR3, the DNA is TGTGCCAGCAGTTTGGTTTACACCGGGGAGCTGTTTTTT. The encoded protein is CASSLVYTGELFF.

The rearrangement joins TRBV6-6 to TRBJ2-7; D remains ambiguous. The ends were cut back, 2 bases at V and 1 base at J, with 6 bases in the middle. This CDR3 has 13 residues. Per the germline V gene, CDR1 is MNHNY and CDR2 is SVGAGI (reference sequence). The CDR3 here is CASSYLKSYEQYF. CDR3 in DNA: TGTGCCAGCAGTTACCTGAAGTCCTACGAGCAGTACTTC.

The chain has TRBV25-1 and TRBJ2-2, with 8 nucleotides matching TRBD2. Unmatched junction bases numbered 9, after V lost 8 bases and J lost 7 bases. The CDR3 sequence is 14 residues long. Per the germline V gene, CDR1 is MGHDK and CDR2 is SYGVNS. CDR3 DNA: TGTGCCAGCTCCGGGGGGGAAAGGGTCGGGGAGCTGTTTTTT. It translates to CASSGGERVGELFF.

The genes are TRBV5-1 and TRBJ2-7, with TRBD1 matching over 7 bases. V lost 5 bases to trimming and J lost 5 bases; unmatched junction nucleotides: 10. CDR3 length: 14 residues. Germline V gene sequence: CDR1 SGHRS, CDR2 YFSETQ. The CDR3 sequence is CASSPTGFKNEQYF. The CDR3 nucleotides read TGCGCCAGCAGTCCGACAGGGTTTAAAAACGAGCAGTACTTC. The full variable domain, its missing parts supplied by reference TRBV5-1 and TRBJ2-7, is KAGVTQTPRYLIKTRGQQVTLSCSPISGHRSVSWYQQTPGQGLQFLFEYFSETQRNKGNFPGRFSGRQFSNSRSEMNVSTLELGDSALYLCASSPTGFKNEQYFGPGTRLTVT.

J is TRBJ1-2 and V is TRBV19; D not certain. This CDR3 spans 13 amino acids. V lost 6 bases, J lost 2 bases, and 10 bases lay in between. Looked up from germline, CDR1 is LNHDA and CDR2 is SQIVND (reference sequence). The CDR3 sequence: CASSTGNNYGYTF. CDR3 sequence (DNA): TGTGCCAGTAGCACCGGGAACAACTATGGCTACACCTTC.

CDR3 in amino acids: CAWTVMNTEAFF. For the CDR3, the DNA is TGTGCCTGGACAGTGATGAACACTGAAGCTTTCTTT. V usage is TRBV30 and J usage is TRBJ1-1; D unresolved. The CDR3 extends over 12 amino acids. V was shortened by 4 bases and J by 0 bases, with 6 bases between the two germline ends. Germline lookup yields CDR1 GTSNPN and CDR2 SVGIG (reference sequence).

The chain employs TRBV18 and TRBJ2-5; D gene unclear. With 3 bases removed from V and 5 bases from J, the gap between germline ends came to 16 bases. CDR1 is KGHSH and CDR2 is LQKENI in the germline V gene. CDR3 length: 15 residues. The CDR3 DNA sequence: TGTGCCAGCTCACCGACCGGAGCATTAAGGGAGACCCAGTACTTC. It is translated as CASSPTGALRETQYF.

This clone was observed a single time. Germline and junction disagree at one end, which may indicate a read error. The gene calls are TRBV5-6 and TRBJ2-7, with 7 bases aligning to TRBD1. CDR1 is SGHDT and CDR2 is YYEEEE in the germline V gene. The CDR3 is made up of 15 amino acids. CDR3 bases: TGTGCCAGCAGCTTGGGGCCGGGACAGAGTCCGTACAAGCGGTTC. It translates to CASSLGPGQSPYKRF.

The genes are TRBV5-4 and TRBJ2-7; 12 nucleotides match TRBD2. This CDR3 spans 15 amino acids. Germline loops: CDR1 SGHNT, CDR2 YYREEE (reference sequence). J lost 7 bases, V lost 0 bases, and 5 bases had no gene match. The CDR3 loop reads CASSLGLAGVEEQYF. The CDR3 nucleotides are TGTGCCAGCAGCTTGGGACTAGCGGGAGTGGAGGAGCAGTACTTC.

This chain connects TRBV19 to TRBJ2-4; the D gene is possibly TRBD2 (5 bases). This CDR3 comprises 14 residues. Per germline, CDR1 LNHDA and CDR2 SQIVND (reference sequence). The V and J ends lost 3 bases and 9 bases respectively, with 15 bases between them. The CDR3 reads CASSIVLVEGIQYF. For the CDR3, the DNA is TGTGCCAGTAGTATTGTGTTAGTAGAGGGCATTCAGTACTTC.

The chain recombines TRBV5-1 with TRBJ2-1; D not resolved. The CDR3 runs to 11 residues. Trimming removed 1 base from V and 7 bases from J, with 3 bases in between. Germline values: CDR1 SGHRS, CDR2 YFSETQ. CDR3 sequence: CASSLKNEQFF. The CDR3 nucleotides are TGCGCCAGCAGCTTGAAGAATGAGCAGTTCTTC.

Concerning this clone itself: Distinct nucleotide sequences in the sample also encode this CDR3. The chain links TRBV5-1 to TRBJ2-1; TRBD2 aligns across 10 bases. The V segment lost 4 bases and the J segment 7 bases; nucleotides outside the gene matches: 5. Germline V lookup: CDR1 SGHRS, CDR2 YFSETQ. This CDR3 has 14 amino acids. The CDR3 region has the DNA TGCGCCAGCAGCCCCAGGACTAGCGGAAATGAGCAGTTCTTC. Protein: CASSPRTSGNEQFF.

J is TRBJ1-5 and V is TRBV5-1; D unclear. Looked up from germline, CDR1 is SGHRS and CDR2 is YFSETQ. The V end was cut by 5 bases, the J end by 3 bases, with 9 bases between. This CDR3 spans 13 amino acids. As DNA, the CDR3 is TGCGCCAGCAGTTCGTCTTTCAATCAGCCCCAGCATTTT. It translates to CASSSSFNQPQHF.

The chain uses TRBV6-5 and TRBJ1-3, with D tentatively TRBD1 (6 bases). The germline V gene encodes CDR1 MNHEY and CDR2 SVGAGI. The CDR3 is 16 amino acids. The V and J ends lost 0 bases and 3 bases respectively, with 12 bases between them. The CDR3 loop is CASSYSIGGSGNTIYF. For the CDR3, the DNA is TGTGCCAGCAGTTACTCGATAGGGGGAAGTGGAAACACCATATATTTT.